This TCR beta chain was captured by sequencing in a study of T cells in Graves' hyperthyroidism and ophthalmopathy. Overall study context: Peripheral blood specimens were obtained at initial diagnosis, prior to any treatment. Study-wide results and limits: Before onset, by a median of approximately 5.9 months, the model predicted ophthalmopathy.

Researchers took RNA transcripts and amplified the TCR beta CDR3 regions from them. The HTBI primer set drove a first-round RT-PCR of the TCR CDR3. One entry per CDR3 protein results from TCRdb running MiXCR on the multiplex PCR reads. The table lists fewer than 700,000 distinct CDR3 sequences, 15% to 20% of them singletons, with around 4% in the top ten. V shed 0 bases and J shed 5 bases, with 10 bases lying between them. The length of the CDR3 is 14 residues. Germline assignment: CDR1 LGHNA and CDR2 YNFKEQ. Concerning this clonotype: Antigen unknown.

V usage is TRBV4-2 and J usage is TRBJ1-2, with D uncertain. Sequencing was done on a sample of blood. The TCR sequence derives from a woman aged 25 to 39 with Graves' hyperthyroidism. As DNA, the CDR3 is TGTGCCAGCAGCCAAGACCCGACGGTTTATGGCTACACCTTC. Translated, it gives CASSQDPTVYGYTF.